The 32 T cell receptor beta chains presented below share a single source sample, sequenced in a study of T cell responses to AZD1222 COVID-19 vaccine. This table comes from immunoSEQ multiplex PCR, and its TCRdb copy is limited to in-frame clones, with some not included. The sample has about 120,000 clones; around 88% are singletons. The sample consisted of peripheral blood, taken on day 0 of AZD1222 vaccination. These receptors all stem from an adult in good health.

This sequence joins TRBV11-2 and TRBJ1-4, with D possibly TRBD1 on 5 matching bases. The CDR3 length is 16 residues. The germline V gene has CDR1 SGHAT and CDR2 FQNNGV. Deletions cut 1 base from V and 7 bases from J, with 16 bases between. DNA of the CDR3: TGTGCCAGCAGCTTAGGGAGGCGGGGCGTGGGTGAAAAACTGTTTTTT. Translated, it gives CASSLGRRGVGEKLFF.

The CDR3 reads CASNGGFQNSPLHF. CDR3 coding DNA: TGTGCCAGCAATGGCGGATTTCAAAATTCACCCCTCCACTTT. The gene calls are TRBV3-1 (or the pseudogene TRBV3-2) and TRBJ1-6; the D is unclear. From germline, CDR1 is LGHDT and CDR2 YNNKEL (reference sequence). This CDR3 is 14 amino acids long. The V gene lost 7 bases and the J gene lost 7 bases, with 14 bases spanning the gap.

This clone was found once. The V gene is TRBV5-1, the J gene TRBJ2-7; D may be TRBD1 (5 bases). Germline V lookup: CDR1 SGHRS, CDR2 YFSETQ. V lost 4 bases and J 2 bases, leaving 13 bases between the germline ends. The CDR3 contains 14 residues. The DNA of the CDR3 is TGCGCCAGCAGCATGCCTGACAGCACCTACGAGCAGTACTTC. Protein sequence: CASSMPDSTYEQYF.

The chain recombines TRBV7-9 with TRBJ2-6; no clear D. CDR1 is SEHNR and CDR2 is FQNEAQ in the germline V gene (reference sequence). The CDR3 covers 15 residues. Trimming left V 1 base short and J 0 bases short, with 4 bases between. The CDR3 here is CASSLGGSGANVLTF. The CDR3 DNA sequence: TGTGCCAGCAGCTTAGGTGGCTCTGGGGCCAACGTCCTGACTTTC.

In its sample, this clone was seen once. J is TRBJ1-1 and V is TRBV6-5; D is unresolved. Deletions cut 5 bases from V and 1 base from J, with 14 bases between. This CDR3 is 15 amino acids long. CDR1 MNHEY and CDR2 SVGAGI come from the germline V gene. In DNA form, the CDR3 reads TGTGCCAGCAGTATTAGATGGAGTGGGAACACTGAAGCTTTCTTT. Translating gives CASSIRWSGNTEAFF.

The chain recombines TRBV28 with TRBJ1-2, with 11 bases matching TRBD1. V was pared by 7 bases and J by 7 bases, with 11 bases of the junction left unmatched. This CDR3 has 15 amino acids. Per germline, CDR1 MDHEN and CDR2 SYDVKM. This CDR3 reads CASTPSDRGQFGYTF. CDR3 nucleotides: TGTGCCAGCACCCCTTCGGACAGGGGGCAGTTTGGCTACACCTTC.

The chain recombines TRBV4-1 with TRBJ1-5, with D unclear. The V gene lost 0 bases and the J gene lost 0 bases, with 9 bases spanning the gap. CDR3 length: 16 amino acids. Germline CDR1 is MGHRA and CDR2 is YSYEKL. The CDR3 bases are TGCGCCAGCAGCCAAGATCCACCTAATAGCAATCAGCCCCAGCATTTT. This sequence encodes CASSQDPPNSNQPQHF.

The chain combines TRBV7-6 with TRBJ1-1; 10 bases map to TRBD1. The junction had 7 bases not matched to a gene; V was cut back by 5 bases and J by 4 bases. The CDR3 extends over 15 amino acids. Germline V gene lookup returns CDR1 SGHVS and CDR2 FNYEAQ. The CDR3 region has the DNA TGTGCCAGCAGCGTGGGACAGGGGTTTAGCACTGAAGCTTTCTTT. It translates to CASSVGQGFSTEAFF.

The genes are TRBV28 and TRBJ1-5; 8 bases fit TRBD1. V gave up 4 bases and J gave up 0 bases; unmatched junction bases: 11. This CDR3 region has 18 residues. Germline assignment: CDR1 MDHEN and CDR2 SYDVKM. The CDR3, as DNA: TGTGCCAGCAGTTCTGCAGGTTCGGACAGGGATAGCAATCAGCCCCAGCATTTT. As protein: CASSSAGSDRDSNQPQHF.

CDR3 sequence: CAITPRDRGSYEQYF. The CDR3 nucleotides are TGTGCCATCACTCCGCGGGACAGGGGCTCCTACGAGCAGTACTTC. This chain uses TRBV10-3 with TRBJ2-7, with TRBD1 matching 10 bases. The CDR3 covers 15 residues. Unmatched junction bases numbered 6, after V lost 7 bases and J lost 0 bases. CDR1 and CDR2 (germline): ENHRY, SYGVKD.

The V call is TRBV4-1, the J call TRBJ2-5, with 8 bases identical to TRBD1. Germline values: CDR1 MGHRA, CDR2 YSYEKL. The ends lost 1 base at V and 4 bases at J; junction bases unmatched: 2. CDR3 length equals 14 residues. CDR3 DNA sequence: TGCGCCAGCAGCCAAGCGGGACAGGCAGAGACCCAGTACTTC. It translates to CASSQAGQAETQYF.

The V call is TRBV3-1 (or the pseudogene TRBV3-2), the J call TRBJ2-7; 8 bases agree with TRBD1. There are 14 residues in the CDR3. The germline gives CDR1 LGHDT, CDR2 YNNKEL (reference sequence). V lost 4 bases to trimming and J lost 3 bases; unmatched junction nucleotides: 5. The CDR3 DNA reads TGTGCCAGCAGCCGACAGGGGTCGTACTACGAGCAGTACTTC. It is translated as CASSRQGSYYEQYF.

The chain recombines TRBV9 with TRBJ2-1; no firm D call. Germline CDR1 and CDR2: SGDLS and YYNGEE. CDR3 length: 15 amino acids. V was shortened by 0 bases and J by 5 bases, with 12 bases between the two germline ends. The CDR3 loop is CASSVVGFNDNEQFF. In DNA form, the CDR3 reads TGTGCCAGCAGCGTAGTTGGGTTTAATGACAATGAGCAGTTCTTC.

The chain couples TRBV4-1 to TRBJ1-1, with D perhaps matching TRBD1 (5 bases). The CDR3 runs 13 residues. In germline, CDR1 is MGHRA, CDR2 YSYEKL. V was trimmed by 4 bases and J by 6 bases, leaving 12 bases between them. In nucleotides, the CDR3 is TGCGCCAGCAGCCGAGATTGGGGGTCTGAAGCTTTCTTT. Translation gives CASSRDWGSEAFF.

DNA for the CDR3: TGTGCCAGCAATACGGACAGGGGCGGCAATTCACCCCTCCACTTT. This codes for CASNTDRGGNSPLHF. This chain joins TRBV27 and TRBJ1-6, with TRBD1 matching over 9 bases. The CDR3 has 15 residues. J was trimmed by 7 bases and V by 7 bases; bases with no gene match: 8. The V gene's germline CDR1 is MNHEY and CDR2 SMNVEV (reference sequence).

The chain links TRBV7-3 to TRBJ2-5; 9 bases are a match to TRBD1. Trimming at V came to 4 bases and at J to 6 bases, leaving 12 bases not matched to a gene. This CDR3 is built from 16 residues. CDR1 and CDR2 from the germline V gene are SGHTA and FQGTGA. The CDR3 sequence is CASSSEAGTGKKTQYF. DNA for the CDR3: TGTGCCAGCAGCTCGGAGGCCGGGACAGGGAAAAAGACCCAGTACTTC.

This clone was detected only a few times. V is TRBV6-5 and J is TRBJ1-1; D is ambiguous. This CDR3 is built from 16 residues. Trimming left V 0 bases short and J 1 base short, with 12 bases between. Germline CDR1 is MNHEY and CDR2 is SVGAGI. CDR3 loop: CASSYSRSGGNTEAFF. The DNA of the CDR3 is TGTGCCAGCAGTTACTCGAGGTCGGGCGGGAACACTGAAGCTTTCTTT.

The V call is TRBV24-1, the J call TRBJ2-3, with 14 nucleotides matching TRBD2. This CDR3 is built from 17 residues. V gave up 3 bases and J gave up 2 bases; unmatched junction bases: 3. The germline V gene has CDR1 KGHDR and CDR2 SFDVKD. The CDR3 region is CATSDRLAGGYTDTQYF. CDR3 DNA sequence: TGTGCCACCAGTGATCGACTAGCGGGGGGGTACACAGATACGCAGTATTTT.

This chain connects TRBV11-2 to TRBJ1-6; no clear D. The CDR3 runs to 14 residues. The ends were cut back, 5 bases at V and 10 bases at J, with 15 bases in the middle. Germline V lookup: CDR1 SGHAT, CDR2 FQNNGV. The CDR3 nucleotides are TGTGCCAGCAGCCTGGGGTGGCAGTCCTCACCCCTCCACTTT. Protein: CASSLGWQSSPLHF.

CDR3 protein: CASSQDGGRAYNEQFF. The CDR3 DNA reads TGTGCCAGCAGCCAAGACGGCGGGAGGGCCTACAATGAGCAGTTCTTC. The V call is TRBV4-2, the J call TRBJ2-1; 9 nucleotides align to TRBD2. Trimming cost V 0 bases and J 2 bases; bases outside gene matches: 2. This CDR3 has 16 residues. The V gene's germline CDR1 is LGHNA and CDR2 YNFKEQ.

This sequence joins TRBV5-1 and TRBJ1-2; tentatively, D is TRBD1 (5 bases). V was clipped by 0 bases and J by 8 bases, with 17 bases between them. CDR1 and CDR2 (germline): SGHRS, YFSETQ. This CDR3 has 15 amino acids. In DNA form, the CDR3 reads TGCGCCAGCAGCTTGGCCCGCGGGGGGTCGGGCGGCTACACCTTC. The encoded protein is CASSLARGGSGGYTF.

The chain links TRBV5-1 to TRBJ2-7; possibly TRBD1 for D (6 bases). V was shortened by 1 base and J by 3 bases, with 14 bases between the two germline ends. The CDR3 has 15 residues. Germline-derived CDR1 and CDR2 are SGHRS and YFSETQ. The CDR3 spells CASSLSGTPNYEQYF. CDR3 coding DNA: TGCGCCAGCAGCTTGAGTGGGACACCAAACTACGAGCAGTACTTC.

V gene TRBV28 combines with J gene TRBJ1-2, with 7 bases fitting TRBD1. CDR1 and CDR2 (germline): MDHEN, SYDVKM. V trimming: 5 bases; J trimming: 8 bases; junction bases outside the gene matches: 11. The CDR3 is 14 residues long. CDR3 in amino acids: CASSPYGQARGYTF. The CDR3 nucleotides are TGTGCCAGCAGTCCCTACGGACAGGCGCGGGGCTACACCTTC.

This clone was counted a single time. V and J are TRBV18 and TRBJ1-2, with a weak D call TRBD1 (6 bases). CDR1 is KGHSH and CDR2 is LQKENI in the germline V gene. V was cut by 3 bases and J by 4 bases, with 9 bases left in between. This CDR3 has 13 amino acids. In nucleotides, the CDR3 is TGTGCCAGCTCACCTGGACAGTTCTATGGCTACACCTTC. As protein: CASSPGQFYGYTF.

CDR3 coding DNA: TGTGCCAGCAGCTTAGTGAAGGGGGCCGGGGAGCTGTTTTTT. Its translation: CASSLVKGAGELFF. V is TRBV7-2 and J is TRBJ2-2; the D gene is possibly TRBD1 (6 bases). V lost 1 base, J lost 6 bases, and 9 bases lay in between. The CDR3 has 14 amino acids. The germline V gene encodes CDR1 SGHTA and CDR2 FQGNSA. Together with reference TRBV7-2 and TRBJ2-2, the CDR3 gives the full variable domain: GAGVSQSPSNKVTEKGKDVELRCDPISGHTALYWYRQSLGQGLEFLIYFQGNSAPDKSGLPSDRFSAERTGGSVSTLTIQRTQQEDSAVYLCASSLVKGAGELFFGEGSRLTVL.

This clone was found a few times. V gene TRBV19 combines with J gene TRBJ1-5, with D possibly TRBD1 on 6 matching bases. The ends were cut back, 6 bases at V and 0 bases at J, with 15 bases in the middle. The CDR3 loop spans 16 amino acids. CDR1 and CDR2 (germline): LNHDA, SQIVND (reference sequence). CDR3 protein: CASSRDRTDSNQPQHF. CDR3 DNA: TGTGCCAGTAGCCGGGACCGGACAGATAGCAATCAGCCCCAGCATTTT.

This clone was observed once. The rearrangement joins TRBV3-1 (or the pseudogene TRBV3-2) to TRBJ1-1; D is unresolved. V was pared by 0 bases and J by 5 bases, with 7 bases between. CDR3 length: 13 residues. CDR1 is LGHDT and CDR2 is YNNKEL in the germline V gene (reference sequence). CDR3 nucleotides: TGTGCCAGCAGCCAAGATGGGCGTACTGAAGCTTTCTTT. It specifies CASSQDGRTEAFF.

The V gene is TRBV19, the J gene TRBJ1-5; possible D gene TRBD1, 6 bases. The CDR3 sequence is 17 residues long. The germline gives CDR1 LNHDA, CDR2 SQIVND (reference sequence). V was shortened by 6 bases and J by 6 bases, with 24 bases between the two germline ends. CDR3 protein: CASRTTTGSLMGQPQHF. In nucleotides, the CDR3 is TGTGCCAGTAGGACCACTACAGGGAGCTTAATGGGTCAGCCCCAGCATTTT. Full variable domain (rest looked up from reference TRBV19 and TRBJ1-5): DGGITQSPKYLFRKEGQNVTLSCEQNLNHDAMYWYRQDPGQGLRLIYYSQIVNDFQKGDIAEGYSVSREKKESFPLTVTSAQKNPTAFYLCASRTTTGSLMGQPQHFGDGTRLSIL.

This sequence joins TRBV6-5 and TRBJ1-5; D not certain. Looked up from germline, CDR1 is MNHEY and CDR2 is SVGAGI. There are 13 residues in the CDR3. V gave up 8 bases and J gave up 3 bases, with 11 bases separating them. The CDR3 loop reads CASLPENNQPQHF. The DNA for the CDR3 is TGTGCCAGCCTCCCGGAGAACAATCAGCCCCAGCATTTT.

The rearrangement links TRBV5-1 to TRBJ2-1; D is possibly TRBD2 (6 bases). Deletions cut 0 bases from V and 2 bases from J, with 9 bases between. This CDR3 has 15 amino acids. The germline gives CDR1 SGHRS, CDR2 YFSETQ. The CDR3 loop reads CASSLEGGPYNEQFF. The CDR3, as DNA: TGCGCCAGCAGCTTGGAGGGAGGTCCCTACAATGAGCAGTTCTTC.

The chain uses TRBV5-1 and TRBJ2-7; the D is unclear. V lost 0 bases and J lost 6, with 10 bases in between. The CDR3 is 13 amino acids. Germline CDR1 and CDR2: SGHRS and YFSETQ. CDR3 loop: CASSLGAGGEQYF. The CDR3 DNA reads TGCGCCAGCAGCTTGGGGGCAGGCGGCGAGCAGTACTTC. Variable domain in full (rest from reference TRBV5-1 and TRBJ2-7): KAGVTQTPRYLIKTRGQQVTLSCSPISGHRSVSWYQQTPGQGLQFLFEYFSETQRNKGNFPGRFSGRQFSNSRSEMNVSTLELGDSALYLCASSLGAGGEQYFGPGTRLTVT.

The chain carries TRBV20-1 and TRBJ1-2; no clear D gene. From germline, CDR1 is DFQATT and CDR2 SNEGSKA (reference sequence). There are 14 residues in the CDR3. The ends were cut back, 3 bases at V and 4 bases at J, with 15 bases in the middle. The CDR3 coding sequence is TGCAGTGCTAGTTTGCTTGCGCCCGGCTATGGCTACACCTTC. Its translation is CSASLLAPGYGYTF.